Each of the 18 T cell receptor beta chains below was sequenced from the same sample in a study of T cells after yellow fever vaccination. TCRdb used MiXCR to reprocess the 5' RACE reads, holding one entry per CDR3 protein. The data contain 250,000 to 400,000 distinct CDR3 sequences, over 3.5% of them singletons. The source material was PBMCs, sampled 5 days after the yellow fever booster vaccination. These receptors all stem from a man aged 18 to 35 who received the YFV17D yellow fever vaccine.

This clonotype was counted a few times. This chain links TRBV7-6 with TRBJ2-1, with D possibly being TRBD1 (5 bases). Germline CDR1 is SGHVS and CDR2 is FNYEAQ. The CDR3 is 16 residues long. With 5 bases removed from V and 3 bases from J, the gap between germline ends came to 17 bases. This chain's CDR3 is CASSVSGALLYNEQFF. In DNA, the CDR3 is TGTGCCAGCAGCGTAAGTGGGGCCCTTCTCTACAATGAGCAGTTCTTC. Looking up the rest from reference TRBV7-6 and TRBJ2-1 gives the full variable domain: GAGVSQSPRYKVTKRGQDVALRCDPISGHVSLYWYRQALGQGPEFLTYFNYEAQQDKSGLPNDRFSAERPEGSISTLTIQRTEQRDSAMYRCASSVSGALLYNEQFFGPGTRLTVL.

This clonotype came up a few times. V and J are TRBV3-1 and TRBJ1-2; D is unresolved. Looked up from germline, CDR1 is LGHDT and CDR2 is YNNKEL (reference sequence). Deletions cut 1 base from V and 4 bases from J, with 16 bases between. This CDR3 is 16 amino acids long. In DNA, the CDR3 is TGTGCCAGCAGCCAAGGATTAGAGGTATTCGGCTATGGCTACACCTTC. Amino acids: CASSQGLEVFGYGYTF.

The CDR3 nucleotides are TGCGCCAGCAGCTTAAACTCGGGACTACCTTCTGCCTACGAGCAGTACTTC. It specifies CASSLNSGLPSAYEQYF. This rearrangement joins TRBV5-1 to TRBJ2-7; 7 nucleotides agree with TRBD2. V lost 2 bases and J lost 2; bases outside the gene matches: 13. The CDR3 extends over 17 amino acids. Germline-derived CDR1 and CDR2 are SGHRS and YFSETQ.

The chain carries TRBV6-5 and TRBJ2-7; TRBD1 is a possible D gene (6 bases). Per the germline V gene, CDR1 is MNHEY and CDR2 is SVGAGI. The V end was cut by 4 bases, the J end by 3 bases, with 16 bases between. The CDR3 is 15 amino acids. CDR3 in amino acids: CASSFISGHHYEQYF. The CDR3, as DNA: TGTGCCAGCAGTTTCATCTCGGGACACCACTACGAGCAGTACTTC.

This clonotype appeared a few times. J is TRBJ1-2 and V is TRBV12-3 or TRBV12-4, with D maybe TRBD1 (5 bases). The germline V and J ends were trimmed by 3 bases and 1 base, with 6 bases remaining between them. The CDR3 extends over 13 amino acids. CDR3 sequence (DNA): TGTGCCAGCAGTTTGGACAATAACTATGGCTACACCTTC. It is translated as CASSLDNNYGYTF.

The rearrangement joins TRBV4-2 to TRBJ1-4; no reliable D call. The ends were cut back, 0 bases at V and 6 bases at J, with 11 bases in the middle. The CDR3 runs to 15 residues. Germline-derived CDR1 and CDR2 are LGHNA and YNFKEQ. CDR3 sequence: CASSQDLAGYEKLFF. The CDR3 region has the DNA TGTGCCAGCAGCCAAGATCTTGCCGGATATGAAAAACTGTTTTTT.

This clonotype was seen a handful of times. V is TRBV7-2 and J is TRBJ1-4; no clear D. The CDR3 contains 16 residues. In germline, CDR1 is SGHTA, CDR2 FQGNSA. V was cut by 8 bases and J by 0 bases, with 16 bases left in between. The CDR3 protein is CASRRSHASTNEKLFF. The CDR3 DNA reads TGTGCCAGCCGCCGTAGTCACGCCTCAACTAATGAAAAACTGTTTTTT.

V is TRBV5-5 and J is TRBJ2-1; no definite D call. Germline V gene sequence: CDR1 SGHKS, CDR2 YYEKEE (reference sequence). With 1 base removed from V and 6 bases from J, the gap between germline ends came to 17 bases. CDR3 size: 16 residues. CDR3 amino acids: CASSLWAILLVNEQFF. The CDR3, as DNA: TGTGCCAGCAGCTTGTGGGCGATCCTTCTCGTCAATGAGCAGTTCTTC.

This clonotype was counted a few times. The chain has TRBV19 and TRBJ2-1; 7 bases line up with TRBD1. Germline CDR1 and CDR2: LNHDA and SQIVND (reference sequence). This CDR3 region has 16 residues. V lost 3 bases to trimming and J lost 6 bases; unmatched junction nucleotides: 11. This CDR3 is CASSMKARGFFNEQFF. CDR3 nucleotide sequence: TGTGCCAGTAGTATGAAGGCCAGGGGGTTTTTCAATGAGCAGTTCTTC.

The gene calls are TRBV7-2 and TRBJ1-4, with D possibly matching TRBD1 (5 bases). Germline V gene data show CDR1 as SGHTA and CDR2 as FQGNSA. CDR3 length: 16 residues. Trimming pared 4 bases from V and 10 bases from J, leaving 22 bases between. In DNA, the CDR3 is TGTGCCAGCAGCTGGGGCGGTTCCGTTAAGGGAGGAAAACTGTTTTTT. Its translation is CASSWGGSVKGGKLFF.

This clonotype has a handful of counts. J is TRBJ1-1 and V is TRBV5-1; TRBD1 agrees at 10 bases. Germline V gene lookup returns CDR1 SGHRS and CDR2 YFSETQ. The CDR3 consists of 18 residues. Germline trimming cut 1 base from V and 1 base from J; bases unmatched to any gene: 10. The CDR3 sequence: CASSLRSPGQGRNTEAFF. The CDR3, as DNA: TGCGCCAGCAGCTTGCGGTCCCCGGGACAGGGGCGGAACACTGAAGCTTTCTTT.

In this sample, this clonotype turned up a few times. The chain carries TRBV19 and TRBJ2-1, with TRBD2 matching over 12 bases. Unmatched junction bases numbered 7, after V lost 6 bases and J lost 7 bases. Germline assignment: CDR1 LNHDA and CDR2 SQIVND (reference sequence). The CDR3 covers 15 residues. CDR3 region: CASSPSGGAANEQFF. The CDR3, as DNA: TGTGCCAGTAGCCCTAGCGGGGGGGCCGCAAATGAGCAGTTCTTC. Based on the CDR3 plus reference TRBV19 and TRBJ2-1, the full variable domain is DGGITQSPKYLFRKEGQNVTLSCEQNLNHDAMYWYRQDPGQGLRLIYYSQIVNDFQKGDIAEGYSVSREKKESFPLTVTSAQKNPTAFYLCASSPSGGAANEQFFGPGTRLTVL.

The gene calls are TRBV11-2 and TRBJ2-2, with D hard to call. CDR1 SGHAT and CDR2 FQNNGV come from the germline V gene. The CDR3 length is 16 residues. The V end was cut by 2 bases, the J end by 0 bases, with 10 bases between. The CDR3: CASSLQAGTNTGELFF. CDR3 sequence (DNA): TGTGCCAGCAGCTTACAGGCAGGAACGAACACCGGGGAGCTGTTTTTT.

This clonotype has ten or more counts. The chain uses TRBV7-6 and TRBJ2-1; 8 bases agree with TRBD1. CDR1 SGHVS and CDR2 FNYEAQ come from the germline V gene. V lost 6 bases to trimming and J lost 8 bases; unmatched junction nucleotides: 15. The CDR3 contains 16 residues. The CDR3 DNA reads TGTGCCAGCAGTTATCAGGGGGCGCGGTCCTTAGATGAGCAGTTCTTC. Translating gives CASSYQGARSLDEQFF.

This chain links TRBV19 with TRBJ1-2, with TRBD1 identical over 7 bases. V trimming: 6 bases; J trimming: 8 bases; junction bases outside the gene matches: 6. The CDR3 sequence is 12 residues long. The V gene's germline CDR1 is LNHDA and CDR2 SQIVND (reference sequence). CDR3 in DNA: TGTGCCAGTAGCGACAGGGTTGGCGGCTACACCTTC. Its translation is CASSDRVGGYTF.

The chain links TRBV20-1 to TRBJ2-5; 12 bases agree with TRBD2. From germline, CDR1 is DFQATT and CDR2 SNEGSKA (reference sequence). CDR3 length: 16 residues. Trimming took 0 bases from V and 5 from J; bases not matched to a gene: 7. The CDR3, as DNA: TGCAGTGCTAGAGATCAGCCTAGCGGGGGGGCTGAGACCCAGTACTTC. Its protein product is CSARDQPSGGAETQYF.

The V gene is TRBV5-6, the J gene TRBJ2-1; D is undetermined. The CDR3 runs 13 residues. The germline CDR1 and CDR2 sequences are SGHDT and YYEEEE. Between the trimmed V and J ends, which lost 2 bases and 6 bases, there was a span of 9 bases. CDR3 DNA: TGTGCCAGCAGCTTCTTGTTGTTCAATGAGCAGTTCTTC. It translates to CASSFLLFNEQFF.

This clonotype was seen more than once but under ten times. The gene calls are TRBV7-2 and TRBJ2-1; the match to TRBD2 covers 15 bases. Germline V CDR1 and CDR2: SGHTA, FQGNSA. The CDR3 runs to 18 residues. The J segment lost 2 bases and the V segment lost 6 bases, leaving 8 bases of the junction unmatched. The CDR3 DNA reads TGTGCCAGCAGAAGGACTAGCGGGGGGGCCACTCCCTACAATGAGCAGTTCTTC. This codes for CASRRTSGGATPYNEQFF.